What follows are 5 T cell receptor beta chains derived from one specimen sequenced in a study of memory CD4+ T cells and cytomegalovirus serostatus. Profiling relied on immunoSEQ multiplex PCR, and the TCRdb table lists in-frame clones only, not all of them. The sample has around 61,000 clones; 82% are singletons. The sort gate was single viable CD3+CD4+CD8-CD45RO+ cells for memory CD4+ T cells. The material sequenced was memory CD4+ T cells from blood. Source of these receptors: an adult in good health and CMV-seronegative.

The V and J genes are TRBV10-1 and TRBJ2-4; perhaps TRBD2 as D (6 bases). V was trimmed by 7 bases and J by 9 bases, leaving 19 bases between them. Germline-derived CDR1 and CDR2 are WNHNN and SYGVQD (reference sequence). The CDR3 totals 14 residues. Here the CDR3 DNA reads TGCGCCAGCAATTTGGGACTGGCTAAAGGCATTCAGTACTTC. It codes for CASNLGLAKGIQYF.

V and J are TRBV28 and TRBJ2-7; 7 bases are a match to TRBD1. Trimming removed 6 bases from V and 0 bases from J; junction bases left unmatched: 11. The CDR3 loop spans 16 amino acids. Germline V gene lookup returns CDR1 MDHEN and CDR2 SYDVKM. The CDR3 here is CASSGRGQRFSYEQYF. The CDR3 region has the DNA TGTGCCAGCAGCGGTCGGGGACAGCGGTTCTCCTACGAGCAGTACTTC.

The V gene is TRBV13, the J gene TRBJ2-1; D call uncertain. V lost 4 bases, J lost 9 bases, and 10 bases lay in between. CDR1 PRHDT and CDR2 FYEKMQ come from the germline V gene (reference sequence). The CDR3 has 12 residues. The CDR3 DNA is TGTGCCAGCAGCTCCGAGTGGAGTGAGCAGTTCTTC. Translating it yields CASSSEWSEQFF.

The V gene is TRBV7-3, the J gene TRBJ2-1; 9 bases match TRBD2. This CDR3 comprises 16 residues. Germline loops: CDR1 SGHTA, CDR2 FQGTGA. Trimming took 1 base from V and 5 from J; bases not matched to a gene: 6. CDR3 loop: CASSLIPAGGDNEQFF. As DNA, the CDR3 is TGTGCCAGCAGCTTAATACCTGCGGGGGGGGACAATGAGCAGTTCTTC.

The CDR3 DNA sequence: TGCGCCAGCAGCTTGGCCTCTTGGAAAGAGACCCAGTACTTC. As protein: CASSLASWKETQYF. The chain is built from TRBV5-1 and TRBJ2-5; D remains ambiguous. CDR1 is SGHRS and CDR2 is YFSETQ in the germline V gene. The CDR3 has 14 amino acids. V shed 0 bases and J shed 3 bases, with 9 bases lying between them.